Reported below is one T cell receptor (beta chain). This clonotype has just a few counts. Its cognate antigen has yet to be identified. Base qualities are missing; no much larger clone stands one base away. Receptor libraries were prepared by 5' RACE. Sequencing relied on a NextSeq 500. Unique molecular identifiers were attached to individual cDNA molecules in the TCR library protocol so that sequencing error and PCR bias could be corrected. Both TCR alpha and beta chains were sequenced, and tight co-correlation was observed between alpha and beta sequence abundances in each sample. The original methods were these. Decombinator V4 was used to perform V gene, J gene and CDR3 annotation of TCR sequences. TCRs were defined as expanded if a significant change between any two time points was detected under a Poisson model with p below 0.0001. TCR abundances were normalised to the total number of TCRs sequenced per sample and were expressed as counts per million. TRAV1-2 paired with TRAJ12, TRAJ20 or TRAJ33 defined MAIT TCRs, while TRAV10 paired with TRAJ18 defined iNKT TCRs. A search of VDJdb, accessed on 1 November 2021, was run for TCRs annotated to CMV, EBV and SARS-CoV-2, with TCRs annotated for multiple antigens excluded. TCRdb redid the processing of the public reads, applying fastp at Q25 and MiXCR, and retained in-frame beta chains. All rows with the same CDR3 protein become a single entry with the most common DNA and genes. The V and J calls come from TCRdb's annotation, not from the publication. This sample gives fewer than 120,000 distinct CDR3 sequences in total; 10% to 15% of them show up just once. The ten largest clones add up to approximately 3.8% of the sample.

The sample belongs to a study of early T cells in non-severe SARS-CoV-2 infection (dated by TCRdb to the early 2020s). About the full investigation: Because TCR sequencing was done on bulk RNA from unsorted whole blood, the alpha and beta chains could not be paired.

CDR1 and CDR2 are read off the germline V gene as SQVTM and ANQGSEA. Reading from cysteine to phenylalanine, the CDR3 counts 13 amino acids. Only the CDR3 part of the read is kept: 39 bases, read in frame from the first base. The V and J ends are trimmed by 4 bases and 6 bases, leaving 13 bases between them. The study was a case-control design nested within a healthcare worker cohort in London, UK, with weekly nasopharyngeal swab PCR tests and blood sampling. Healthcare workers were enrolled in the week of the UK lockdown, from 23 to 31 March 2020, and were followed every week for up to roughly 15 weeks. The paper as a whole reports these results and caveats: VDJdb matching was skewed toward anti-spike CD8 responses and likely underestimated virus-specific expansions by missing private and CD4 specificities.

This sequence originates from an adult who was a healthcare worker with PCR-confirmed SARS-CoV-2 infection or an uninfected control (not recorded which). This sequence uses TRBV29-1 and TRBJ1-5; the D gene is possibly TRBD1, with 5 bases matching. The material sequenced was whole blood, taken at baseline. The CDR3 here reads CSVARGTGQPQHF. Here is the DNA: TGCAGCGTTGCGAGAGGGACGGGTCAGCCCCAGCATTTT. Extended through the reference TRBV29-1 and TRBJ1-5 proteins, this CDR3 yields the full variable domain: SAVISQKPSRDICQRGTSLTIQCQVDSQVTMMFWYRQQPGQSLTLIATANQGSEATYESGFVIDKFPISRPNLTFSTLTVSNMSPEDSSIYLCSVARGTGQPQHFGDGTRLSIL.